The 12 T cell receptor beta chains presented below share a single source sample, sequenced in a study of T cell changes during pregnancy in multiple sclerosis. Profiled with immunoSEQ multiplex PCR; TCRdb holds only in-frame clones, not every one. The table shows about 14,000 clones, with around 83% occurring only once. The sequencing here drew on CD8+ T cells from peripheral blood mononuclear cells, taken after pregnancy. The receptor source for this set is a female donor in good health, enrolled as a control in a pregnancy study.

The chain joins TRBV6-1 to TRBJ1-4; weak D call: TRBD1 (6 bases). The CDR3 extends over 14 amino acids. Germline V gives CDR1 MNHNS, CDR2 SASEGT. V was shortened by 5 bases and J by 7 bases, with 14 bases between the two germline ends. The CDR3 protein is CASSNRAIGEKLFF. The CDR3 DNA follows: TGTGCCAGCAGTAACAGGGCTATCGGTGAAAAACTGTTTTTT.

This rearrangement joins TRBV9 to TRBJ2-3; TRBD1 matches at 7 bases. J lost 3 bases, V lost 3 bases, and 16 bases had no gene match. This CDR3 spans 18 amino acids. Per germline, CDR1 SGDLS and CDR2 YYNGEE. The CDR3: CASSDGQVYRGRTDTQYF. Here the CDR3 DNA reads TGTGCCAGCAGCGACGGACAGGTTTACAGGGGTCGGACAGATACGCAGTATTTT. The variable domain in full, with the rest retrieved from reference TRBV9 and TRBJ2-3, is DSGVTQTPKHLITATGQRVTLRCSPRSGDLSVYWYQQSLDQGLQFLIQYYNGEERAKGNILERFSAQQFPDLHSELNLSSLELGDSALYFCASSDGQVYRGRTDTQYFGPGTRLTVL.

This chain uses TRBV4-1 with TRBJ2-5, with 7 bases that match TRBD2. Germline lookup yields CDR1 MGHRA and CDR2 YSYEKL. The CDR3 has 13 residues. Losses at the gene ends were 5 bases for V and 4 bases for J; bases not matched to a gene: 4. In DNA form, the CDR3 reads TGCGCCAGCAGCTCACCGGGGGGAGAGACCCAGTACTTC. This codes for CASSSPGGETQYF.

The CDR3: CASSEAAGGYNEQFF. CDR3 nucleotides: TGTGCCAGCAGTGAAGCAGCGGGAGGCTACAATGAGCAGTTCTTC. This chain uses TRBV6-1 with TRBJ2-1, with 9 bases fitting TRBD2. The CDR3 has 15 residues. CDR1 and CDR2 (germline): MNHNS, SASEGT. After removal of 0 bases from V and 3 bases from J, the junction contained 0 bases not matched to a gene.

The rearrangement links TRBV7-2 to TRBJ2-7; D is unclear. Germline CDR1 reads SGHTA; CDR2 reads FQGNSA. V lost 2 bases and J lost 5, with 22 bases in between. This CDR3 is 17 amino acids long. CDR3 sequence reads: CASSLIGSSRVSDEQYF. CDR3 DNA: TGTGCCAGCAGCTTAATTGGTTCCTCTCGGGTTTCTGACGAGCAGTACTTC.

The genes are TRBV15 and TRBJ1-2, with 8 bases aligning to TRBD1. CDR1 LNHNV and CDR2 YYDKDF come from the germline V gene (reference sequence). Trimming took 1 base from V and 7 from J; bases not matched to a gene: 5. CDR3 length: 14 residues. The CDR3 DNA reads as TGTGCCACCAGCAGAGGGGACAGGCTTACTGGCTACACCTTC. Amino acids: CATSRGDRLTGYTF.

The V call is TRBV4-1, the J call TRBJ1-2; no firm D call. This CDR3 is built from 13 residues. The V end lost 1 base, the J end lost 8 bases, and 11 bases lay between the germline ends. Germline CDR1 and CDR2: MGHRA and YSYEKL. The CDR3 DNA sequence: TGCGCCAGCAGCCAAGTGACTATGGGCGGCTACACCTTC. Its translation: CASSQVTMGGYTF.

The chain joins TRBV10-2 to TRBJ1-5; the D gene is possibly TRBD1 (5 bases). This CDR3 spans 14 amino acids. Germline assignment: CDR1 WSHSY and CDR2 SAAADI. V was pared by 6 bases and J by 2 bases, with 11 bases between. This CDR3 reads CASRNGGGNQPQHF. The CDR3 bases are TGCGCCAGCAGGAACGGAGGGGGCAATCAGCCCCAGCATTTT.

This clone has just a few counts. The chain links TRBV6-5 to TRBJ2-3; D uncertain. Looked up from germline, CDR1 is MNHEY and CDR2 is SVGAGI. V was trimmed by 0 bases and J by 3 bases, leaving 4 bases between them. The CDR3 runs 13 residues. The CDR3 coding sequence is TGTGCCAGCAGTTACTCCCTTACAGATACGCAGTATTTT. Protein: CASSYSLTDTQYF.

The genes are TRBV4-3 and TRBJ2-7, with D possibly TRBD1 on 6 matching bases. The germline V and J ends were trimmed by 1 base and 4 bases, with 17 bases remaining between them. The CDR3 loop spans 16 amino acids. Germline V gene sequence: CDR1 LGHNA, CDR2 YSLEER. Here the CDR3 reads CASSQGGPKRNYEQYF. The CDR3 DNA sequence: TGCGCCAGCAGCCAAGGGGGGCCTAAGCGGAATTACGAGCAGTACTTC.

The V and J genes are TRBV6-4 and TRBJ2-7, with D perhaps matching TRBD1 (6 bases). CDR1 is MRHNA, CDR2 SNTAGT, per germline. This CDR3 comprises 16 residues. V lost 3 bases and J lost 5, with 20 bases in between. CDR3 residues: CASSETGSSGFHEQYF. Here the CDR3 DNA reads TGTGCCAGCAGTGAAACAGGGTCCTCGGGCTTCCACGAGCAGTACTTC.

The rearrangement joins TRBV2 to TRBJ2-2; 9 bases align to TRBD1. Germline lookup yields CDR1 SNHLY and CDR2 FYNNEI. Trimming cost V 4 bases and J 6 bases; bases outside gene matches: 6. The CDR3 runs to 15 residues. CDR3 region: CASSGGTGLAGELFF. The CDR3 DNA is TGTGCCAGCAGTGGGGGGACAGGGTTGGCCGGGGAGCTGTTTTTT.